Each of the 30 T cell receptor beta chains below was sequenced from the same sample in a study. TCRdb processed the RT-PCR reads anew with MiXCR; each CDR3 protein has one entry. Here the sample spans about 680,000 distinct CDR3 sequences, about 14% being singletons. The sample consisted of memory CD4+ T cells from blood. The receptors stem from a female donor in good health, serving as a healthy control.

The chain combines TRBV9 with TRBJ2-3; D remains ambiguous. The V gene's germline CDR1 is SGDLS and CDR2 YYNGEE. With 0 bases removed from V and 0 bases from J, the gap between germline ends came to 26 bases. This CDR3 has 21 amino acids. DNA for the CDR3: TGTGCCAGCAGCGTAGATTATCGGGCGGCTTTTGAATCTTTCAGCACAGATACGCAGTATTTT. This translates into CASSVDYRAAFESFSTDTQYF. Full variable domain (outside the CDR3, taken from reference TRBV9 and TRBJ2-3): DSGVTQTPKHLITATGQRVTLRCSPRSGDLSVYWYQQSLDQGLQFLIQYYNGEERAKGNILERFSAQQFPDLHSELNLSSLELGDSALYFCASSVDYRAAFESFSTDTQYFGPGTRLTVL.

The rearrangement uses TRBV20-1 and TRBJ1-6, with D possibly TRBD1 on 6 matching bases. The CDR3 is 17 amino acids. CDR1 and CDR2 from the germline V gene are DFQATT and SNEGSKA (reference sequence). Between the trimmed V and J ends, which lost 3 bases and 0 bases, there was a span of 15 bases. The CDR3 sequence: CSARERGGASYNSPLHF. CDR3 coding DNA: TGCAGTGCTAGGGAACGAGGGGGGGCCTCCTATAATTCACCCCTCCACTTT.

J is TRBJ1-1 and V is TRBV6-2 or TRBV6-3; TRBD1 is a possible D gene (6 bases). Germline loops: CDR1 MNHEY, CDR2 SVGEGT. The CDR3 is 12 amino acids. The V end lost 6 bases, the J end lost 9 bases, and 14 bases lay between the germline ends. As DNA, the CDR3 is TGTGCCAGCAGACCACAGGGCCCTAAAGCTTTCTTT. Protein product: CASRPQGPKAFF.

This clonotype appeared a few times. The chain combines TRBV5-1 with TRBJ2-5, with 8 bases identical to TRBD2. Germline V lookup: CDR1 SGHRS, CDR2 YFSETQ. CDR3 length equals 15 residues. Germline trimming cut 5 bases from V and 1 base from J; bases unmatched to any gene: 7. DNA of the CDR3: TGCGCCAGCAGACCCCGGACTAGCCCCCAAGAGACCCAGTACTTC. This codes for CASRPRTSPQETQYF.

The chain joins TRBV13 to TRBJ1-3; 9 bases fit TRBD1. Germline V gene sequence: CDR1 PRHDT, CDR2 FYEKMQ (reference sequence). The V and J ends lost 1 base and 5 bases, in that order; junction bases with no gene match: 6. This CDR3 is built from 16 residues. The CDR3 loop is CASSLAGTGPRNTIYF. CDR3 DNA sequence: TGTGCCAGCAGCTTAGCGGGGACAGGGCCACGAAACACCATATATTTT.

In this sample, this clonotype turned up a few times. The chain joins TRBV12-3 or TRBV12-4 to TRBJ2-3; D is unresolved. Trimming took 2 bases from V and 7 from J, leaving 7 bases between them. This CDR3 spans 12 amino acids. The CDR3 DNA follows: TGTGCCAGCAGTTTACATACCAATACGCAGTATTTT. Encoded protein: CASSLHTNTQYF.

This clonotype appeared many times. This chain joins TRBV3-1 and TRBJ2-7, with D uncertain. The V end was cut by 3 bases, the J end by 6 bases, with 9 bases between. The CDR3 loop spans 12 amino acids. Germline assignment: CDR1 LGHDT and CDR2 YNNKEL (reference sequence). In DNA, the CDR3 is TGTGCCAGCAGCCATCCCGCCGGCGAGCAGTACTTC. This translates into CASSHPAGEQYF.

This clonotype has a count of ten or more. The CDR3 region is CAISEPGNIRDEQFF. CDR3 nucleotides: TGTGCCATCAGTGAGCCCGGGAACATAAGGGATGAGCAGTTCTTC. V gene TRBV10-3 combines with J gene TRBJ2-1, with TRBD2 as a possible D gene (5 bases). The CDR3 totals 15 residues. V lost 2 bases and J 8 bases, leaving 16 bases between the germline ends. CDR1 is ENHRY, CDR2 SYGVKD, per germline.

There are many counts of this clonotype. The J gene is TRBJ2-7, the V gene TRBV27, with D maybe TRBD1 (6 bases). Germline V gene lookup returns CDR1 MNHEY and CDR2 SMNVEV (reference sequence). Trimming shortened V by 6 bases and J by 7 bases, and 13 bases separated the two germline ends. CDR3 length equals 12 residues. CDR3 sequence reads: CASRFRGGEQYF. Here the CDR3 DNA reads TGTGCCAGCAGATTCAGGGGCGGGGAGCAGTACTTC.

This chain connects TRBV4-2 to TRBJ2-1, with 10 bases aligning to TRBD2. The CDR3 spans 18 residues. The V gene end was trimmed by 0 bases and the J gene end by 7 bases; junction bases not matched to a gene: 12. Germline lookup yields CDR1 LGHNA and CDR2 YNFKEQ. The CDR3 reads CASSQDSSGRAMGNEQFF. CDR3 nucleotide sequence: TGTGCCAGCAGCCAAGATTCGAGCGGGAGGGCCATGGGAAATGAGCAGTTCTTC.

This clonotype was counted between two and nine times. The chain combines TRBV6-5 with TRBJ2-2; no firm D call. This CDR3 comprises 14 residues. Per the germline V gene, CDR1 is MNHEY and CDR2 is SVGAGI. V was cut by 2 bases and J by 7 bases, with 11 bases left in between. CDR3 amino acids: CASSYEAMGGELFF. The CDR3 bases are TGTGCCAGCAGTTACGAGGCAATGGGCGGGGAGCTGTTTTTT.

This clonotype was recorded at least ten times. The gene calls are TRBV20-1 and TRBJ2-1; D call uncertain. The V gene lost 0 bases and the J gene lost 3 bases, with 6 bases spanning the gap. CDR1 is DFQATT and CDR2 is SNEGSKA in the germline V gene (reference sequence). The CDR3 has 13 residues. In DNA, the CDR3 is TGCAGTGCTAGAGATGGCGGCTACAATGAGCAGTTCTTC. It codes for CSARDGGYNEQFF.

This clonotype was found many times. The chain links TRBV3-1 to TRBJ2-5, with D perhaps TRBD2 (5 bases). In germline, CDR1 is LGHDT, CDR2 YNNKEL (reference sequence). V lost 4 bases and J lost 4, with 10 bases in between. This CDR3 contains 13 residues. In nucleotides, the CDR3 is TGTGCCAGCAGCCGCCGTCGGGGAGAGACCCAGTACTTC. Amino acids: CASSRRRGETQYF.

This clonotype was observed a handful of times. As DNA, the CDR3 is TGTGCCAGCAGTTCCAATCCCACGCTCTATAGCAATCAGCCCCAGCATTTT. This encodes CASSSNPTLYSNQPQHF. This sequence joins TRBV27 and TRBJ1-5; no clear D gene. CDR1 and CDR2 (germline): MNHEY, SMNVEV (reference sequence). The CDR3 has 17 residues. The V end was cut by 4 bases, the J end by 0 bases, with 16 bases between.

This clonotype has a count of ten or more. The chain carries TRBV12-3 or TRBV12-4 and TRBJ2-1, with TRBD2 matching over 10 bases. This CDR3 region has 14 residues. The ends lost 2 bases at V and 5 bases at J; junction bases unmatched: 0. The CDR3: CASSLLAGDNEQFF. The CDR3 bases are TGTGCCAGCAGTTTACTAGCGGGAGACAATGAGCAGTTCTTC.

The CDR3 DNA is TGTGCCAGCAGCTTAAATCCAGCGGGATTACATGAGCAGTTCTTC. Amino acid sequence: CASSLNPAGLHEQFF. This chain uses TRBV7-3 with TRBJ2-1; 7 nucleotides line up with TRBD2. The CDR3 runs 15 residues. The germline V gene has CDR1 SGHTA and CDR2 FQGTGA. The V and J ends lost 1 base and 8 bases, in that order; junction bases with no gene match: 8.

This clonotype was recorded many times. This chain uses TRBV6-5 with TRBJ2-7; 10 bases are shared with TRBD1. The V and J ends lost 6 bases and 1 base, in that order; junction bases with no gene match: 3. Germline V gene data show CDR1 as MNHEY and CDR2 as SVGAGI. The CDR3 is 14 residues long. The CDR3 coding sequence is TGTGCCAGCAGCAAGGACAGGGGGTCCTACGAGCAGTACTTC. It codes for CASSKDRGSYEQYF.

This clonotype has a handful of counts. The V and J genes are TRBV12-3 or TRBV12-4 and TRBJ1-1; maybe TRBD1 (5 bases). Trimming shortened V by 6 bases and J by 0 bases, and 14 bases separated the two germline ends. The CDR3 loop spans 15 amino acids. The CDR3 sequence is CASRETGQMNTEAFF. CDR3 in DNA: TGTGCCAGCAGGGAAACGGGGCAGATGAACACTGAAGCTTTCTTT.

V usage is TRBV27 and J usage is TRBJ2-1; maybe TRBD1 (5 bases). The CDR3 length is 15 residues. In germline, CDR1 is MNHEY, CDR2 SMNVEV (reference sequence). The V end was cut by 4 bases, the J end by 6 bases, with 16 bases between. CDR3 sequence (DNA): TGTGCCAGCAGTTCTCTATTGGGGCAGAGCAATGAGCAGTTCTTC. Encoded protein: CASSSLLGQSNEQFF.

This chain uses TRBV20-1 with TRBJ2-5; D is possibly TRBD2 (6 bases). V shed 6 bases and J shed 1 base, with 18 bases lying between them. Looked up from germline, CDR1 is DFQATT and CDR2 is SNEGSKA (reference sequence). The CDR3 is 15 residues long. The chain's CDR3 is CSANNRLGGQETQYF. Here the CDR3 DNA reads TGCAGTGCGAACAATCGCTTGGGGGGCCAAGAGACCCAGTACTTC.

This clonotype was observed at least ten times. The chain combines TRBV10-3 with TRBJ2-7, with D possibly being TRBD2 (6 bases). The V gene's germline CDR1 is ENHRY and CDR2 SYGVKD. The V gene lost 9 bases and the J gene lost 5 bases, with 17 bases spanning the gap. CDR3 length: 13 residues. Written as DNA, the CDR3 is TGTGCCATGCGGGGCCCCTTTCGGGACGAGCAGTACTTC. It specifies CAMRGPFRDEQYF.

The chain has TRBV7-3 and TRBJ2-1, with D possibly TRBD2 on 6 matching bases. CDR3 length: 17 amino acids. Trimming removed 4 bases from V and 0 bases from J, with 16 bases in between. Germline CDR1 SGHTA, CDR2 FQGTGA. This CDR3 reads CASSSIGGTSSYNEQFF. The CDR3 nucleotides read TGTGCCAGCAGCTCAATCGGGGGTACGAGCTCCTACAATGAGCAGTTCTTC.

The sample holds many counts of this clonotype. This rearrangement joins TRBV6-5 to TRBJ2-7, with 8 bases lining up with TRBD1. The CDR3 is 13 amino acids. Germline V gene sequence: CDR1 MNHEY, CDR2 SVGAGI. The V and J ends lost 6 bases and 3 bases, in that order; junction bases with no gene match: 4. CDR3 region: CASRDRDFYEQYF. The DNA for the CDR3 is TGTGCCAGCAGGGACAGGGATTTCTACGAGCAGTACTTC.

The rearrangement links TRBV6-6 to TRBJ2-7; D is tentatively TRBD1 or TRBD2 (5 bases each). The germline V and J ends were trimmed by 8 bases and 2 bases, with 13 bases remaining between them. The CDR3 totals 13 residues. Germline lookup yields CDR1 MNHNY and CDR2 SVGAGI (reference sequence). The CDR3 nucleotides read TGTGCCAGCGGGACGGCATCCACCTACGAGCAGTACTTC. It encodes CASGTASTYEQYF.

This clonotype came up many times. The V and J genes are TRBV20-1 and TRBJ2-3; 8 positions match TRBD1. From germline, CDR1 is DFQATT and CDR2 SNEGSKA (reference sequence). With V trimmed by 3 bases and J by 2 bases, 13 bases remained unmatched. CDR3 length: 17 amino acids. The CDR3 sequence is CSARGWTGTSATDTQYF. The DNA of the CDR3 is TGCAGTGCTAGGGGGTGGACAGGGACATCAGCCACAGATACGCAGTATTTT.

This clonotype was seen at least ten times. The CDR3 reads CASSYSYREDTEAFF. DNA for the CDR3: TGTGCCAGCAGTTACTCCTACAGGGAGGACACTGAAGCTTTCTTT. The genes are TRBV6-5 and TRBJ1-1; D perhaps matches TRBD1 (6 bases). In germline, CDR1 is MNHEY, CDR2 SVGAGI. With 0 bases removed from V and 3 bases from J, the gap between germline ends came to 11 bases. CDR3 length equals 15 residues.

This clonotype was observed a few times. The rearrangement links TRBV20-1 to TRBJ2-7, with D unresolved. The CDR3 length is 13 residues. The germline V gene encodes CDR1 DFQATT and CDR2 SNEGSKA (reference sequence). The ends were cut back, 1 base at V and 2 bases at J, with 9 bases in the middle. The CDR3 sequence: CSARGRIAYEQYF. The CDR3 DNA reads as TGCAGTGCTAGAGGGCGGATCGCCTACGAGCAGTACTTC.

This clonotype was counted between two and nine times. V gene TRBV27 combines with J gene TRBJ2-5; 9 bases are a match to TRBD1. The CDR3 is 16 amino acids. CDR1 is MNHEY, CDR2 SMNVEV, per germline (reference sequence). J gave up 2 bases and V 3 bases, and 7 bases lay outside the gene matches. The CDR3 DNA reads as TGTGCCAGCAGTTTCAACGCGGGGACAGGGCAAGAGACCCAGTACTTC. It encodes CASSFNAGTGQETQYF.

The genes are TRBV3-1 and TRBJ1-5; D not resolved. Germline V gives CDR1 LGHDT, CDR2 YNNKEL (reference sequence). V was trimmed by 1 base and J by 1 base, leaving 5 bases between them. The CDR3 sequence is 14 residues long. The CDR3 is CASSQVGSNQPQHF. As DNA, the CDR3 is TGTGCCAGCAGCCAAGTGGGAAGCAATCAGCCCCAGCATTTT. The full variable domain, its missing parts supplied by reference TRBV3-1 and TRBJ1-5, is DTAVSQTPKYLVTQMGNDKSIKCEQNLGHDTMYWYKQDSKKFLKIMFSYNNKELIINETVPNRFSPKSPDKAHLNLHINSLELGDSAVYFCASSQVGSNQPQHFGDGTRLSIL.

This clonotype occurred many times. V usage is TRBV27 and J usage is TRBJ1-1; 7 bases align to TRBD1. The V and J ends lost 6 bases and 10 bases, in that order; junction bases with no gene match: 5. Germline assignment: CDR1 MNHEY and CDR2 SMNVEV (reference sequence). CDR3 length: 11 amino acids. CDR3 residues: CASRTGRVAFF. The CDR3 region has the DNA TGTGCCAGCAGGACAGGGCGGGTAGCTTTCTTT.